These T cell receptor beta chains were read from a single sample in a study of T cells in Graves' hyperthyroidism and ophthalmopathy. TCRdb ran MiXCR on the multiplex PCR reads and lists one entry per CDR3 protein. The sample has 300,000 to 450,000 distinct CDR3 sequences, roughly 25% seen once. Sequencing was carried out using blood. The source is a man aged 50-60 years with Graves' hyperthyroidism. The CDR3 runs from the conserved cysteine through the conserved F or W. Each record gives: V gene, CDR3 protein.

TRBV20-1 CSAAGMNTEAFF
TRBV20-1 CSARSYGSNYEQYF
TRBV12-3/TRBV12-4 CASSLALRFYEQFF
TRBV20-1 CSAREMTDTEAFF
TRBV5-6 CASSVTSAQETQYF
TRBV27 CASSPGLNGETQYF
TRBV2 CASVQGSYEQYF
TRBV27 CASSSRLAGRTSTDTQYF
TRBV19 CASSMRVAGNTIYF
TRBV28 CASSLFHYGYTF
TRBV6-6 CASSYIRRGHAEAFF
TRBV7-2 CASSLRGIAGGSFDNEQFF
TRBV15 CATSRWPSGSSYNEQFF
TRBV11-2 CASSLGDRGREQYF
TRBV27 CASSRRAGTYEQYF
TRBV11-1 CASSSSRGTGELFF
TRBV28 CASTSSRAGSRETQYF